Listed here are 8 T cell receptor beta chains from one sample, sequenced in a study of T-cell memory formation after mild COVID-19. Via MiXCR, TCRdb re-called the 5' RACE reads, giving one row per CDR3 protein. The sample has about 88,000 distinct CDR3 sequences, more than 20% seen once. The specimen sequenced was PBMCs or a T cell subset sorted from them (not recorded which). The receptors originated from a man younger than 35 who had mild COVID-19 (a few samples of this study predate the infection). Cell type and time point are not known.

This clonotype has only a few counts. This chain uses TRBV28 with TRBJ2-1, with a weak D call TRBD2 (5 bases). The germline V gene encodes CDR1 MDHEN and CDR2 SYDVKM. Trimming took off 2 bases at V and 0 bases at J, with 17 bases between the two ends. This CDR3 region has 18 residues. In DNA form, the CDR3 reads TGTGCCAGCAGTTTACCAAAAGCGGCGGCCAGCTCCTACAATGAGCAGTTCTTC. Protein product: CASSLPKAAASSYNEQFF.

CDR3: CASSQVGEYGYTF. The CDR3 nucleotides read TGCGCCAGCAGCCAAGTCGGGGAGTATGGCTACACCTTC. This chain joins TRBV4-3 and TRBJ1-2; D is unclear. With 1 base removed from V and 5 bases from J, the gap between germline ends came to 8 bases. The CDR3 runs to 13 residues. Germline-derived CDR1 and CDR2 are LGHNA and YSLEER.

This clonotype was observed a handful of times. The chain carries TRBV9 and TRBJ1-2; D might be TRBD1 (5 bases). Germline V CDR1 and CDR2: SGDLS, YYNGEE. Trimming took off 4 bases at V and 2 bases at J, with 12 bases between the two ends. The CDR3 spans 14 residues. The CDR3 here is CASSPPGPNYGYTF. CDR3 sequence (DNA): TGTGCCAGCAGCCCACCGGGACCGAACTATGGCTACACCTTC.

This chain connects TRBV4-1 to TRBJ2-1; either TRBD1 or TRBD2 may supply D (5 bases each). Trimming removed 2 bases at V and 5 bases at J, with 10 bases between. CDR1 MGHRA and CDR2 YSYEKL come from the germline V gene. This CDR3 spans 14 amino acids. CDR3: CASSQTGTNNEQFF. In DNA, the CDR3 is TGCGCCAGCAGCCAAACCGGGACCAACAATGAGCAGTTCTTC.

The V and J genes are TRBV6-2 or TRBV6-3 and TRBJ1-1; possibly TRBD1 for D (6 bases). Trimming took 3 bases from V and 3 from J, leaving 14 bases between them. CDR3 size: 15 residues. CDR1 and CDR2 from the germline V gene are MNHEY and SVGEGT. The chain's CDR3 is CASSYRGGLDTEAFF. As DNA, the CDR3 is TGTGCCAGCAGTTATAGGGGGGGCTTGGACACTGAAGCTTTCTTT.

The rearrangement links TRBV7-9 to TRBJ2-7, with D maybe TRBD1 (5 bases). Trimming took 2 bases from V and 4 from J, leaving 15 bases between them. This CDR3 comprises 15 residues. CDR1 and CDR2 (germline): SEHNR, FQNEAQ (reference sequence). CDR3 loop: CASSLLRQGGYEQYF. CDR3 bases: TGTGCCAGCAGCTTATTGAGGCAGGGTGGGTACGAGCAGTACTTC.

The chain joins TRBV24-1 to TRBJ2-5; D is perhaps TRBD1 (5 bases). The CDR3 contains 17 residues. CDR1 and CDR2 (germline): KGHDR, SFDVKD. V was clipped by 5 bases and J by 3 bases, with 21 bases between them. DNA of the CDR3: TGTGCCACCAGTGCCGGCCAATTCTTGGACACTGAAGAGACCCAGTACTTC. Amino acids: CATSAGQFLDTEETQYF.

V usage is TRBV3-1 and J usage is TRBJ2-1; weak D call: TRBD2 (7 bases). The CDR3 sequence is 15 residues long. With 1 base removed from V and 4 bases from J, the gap between germline ends came to 11 bases. Germline V gene data show CDR1 as LGHDT and CDR2 as YNNKEL (reference sequence). The CDR3 nucleotides read TGTGCCAGCAGCCAAGGGGGGGGCCCTTACAATGAGCAGTTCTTC. Its translation is CASSQGGGPYNEQFF.